The 7 T cell receptor beta chains given below trace back to one sample, sequenced in a study of healthy donors' naive CD4 and CD8 T cells. A linear amplification protocol produced the TCR libraries from about 450 ng of total RNA. TCRdb re-derived calls from the reads in MiXCR, one entry per CDR3 protein. The sample records approximately 180,000 distinct CDR3 sequences, around three quarters being singletons. What was sequenced was naive CD4+ and CD8+ T cells sorted from blood, pooled from several donors. All receptors derive from a pool of human donors in good health; the sample pools cells from several healthy donors.

The chain employs TRBV29-1 and TRBJ2-5; D not certain. The length of the CDR3 is 9 residues. The germline V and J ends were trimmed by 4 bases and 6 bases, with 3 bases remaining between them. Germline-derived CDR1 and CDR2 are SQVTM and ANQGSEA. Here the CDR3 DNA reads TGCAGCGTTGGACAGACCCAGTACTTC. Translating gives CSVGQTQYF.

The chain couples TRBV10-3 to TRBJ2-7; either TRBD1 or TRBD2 may supply D (6 bases each). Trimming took off 8 bases at V and 3 bases at J, with 8 bases between the two ends. Germline CDR1 is ENHRY and CDR2 is SYGVKD. The CDR3 totals 11 residues. CDR3 nucleotides: TGTGCCATCGGAGGGGGCTACGAGCAGTACTTC. This sequence encodes CAIGGGYEQYF.

The V gene is TRBV6-5, the J gene TRBJ2-7, with D possibly matching TRBD1 (6 bases). CDR1 and CDR2 (germline): MNHEY, SVGAGI. V shed 7 bases and J shed 4 bases, with 14 bases lying between them. This CDR3 spans 13 amino acids. The CDR3 DNA sequence: TGTGCCAGCACCCAGGGGAGCAGATACGAGCAGTACTTC. This codes for CASTQGSRYEQYF.

J is TRBJ1-6 and V is TRBV12-3 or TRBV12-4, with D unresolved. V gave up 8 bases and J gave up 0 bases, with 17 bases separating them. The CDR3 contains 17 residues. The CDR3 coding sequence is TGTGCCAGCGGGTACAGTGGTTCACTCTCCTATAATTCACCCCTCCACTTT. This gives the protein CASGYSGSLSYNSPLHF.

This clonotype has just one count. The CDR3 region has the DNA TGTGCCAGCAGTCCACAAGACACTGAAGCTTTCTTT. It encodes CASSPQDTEAFF. This chain connects TRBV27 to TRBJ1-1, with D hard to call. The CDR3 contains 12 residues. V lost 5 bases, J lost 3 bases, and 7 bases lay in between. Germline V gene sequence: CDR1 MNHEY, CDR2 SMNVEV (reference sequence).

The chain has TRBV6-2 or TRBV6-3 and TRBJ1-1; D uncertain. CDR1 and CDR2 from the germline V gene are MNHEY and SVGEGT. V lost 6 bases, J lost 7 bases, and 12 bases lay in between. The CDR3 length is 12 residues. The CDR3 nucleotides read TGTGCCAGCAGGACGAGGCGGAGTGAAGCTTTCTTT. It codes for CASRTRRSEAFF.

The chain couples TRBV18 to TRBJ2-7, with D perhaps matching TRBD1 or TRBD2 (6 bases each). There are 14 residues in the CDR3. CDR1 is KGHSH, CDR2 LQKENI, per germline. Trimming took 6 bases from V and 0 from J, leaving 12 bases between them. The CDR3 DNA sequence: TGTGCCAGCTCCCCGGGGGCGCTCTCCTACGAGCAGTACTTC. Its translation is CASSPGALSYEQYF.